This TCR beta chain was recovered during a study of blood T cells in healthy people across ages. Study background: Capture by template switching was about one barcoded beta molecule per two T cells.

This CDR3 has 16 residues. With 3 bases clipped from V and 4 bases from J, the junction kept 7 bases outside the gene matches. In germline, CDR1 is SEHNR, CDR2 FQNEAQ (reference sequence). Study-level points and caveats: The unknown donor CMV status may have confounded expanded clonotype changes. Aged donors had fewer naive CD4+ cells and lower diversity than long-lived donors. Percentage of naive T cells showed a strong correlation with TCR beta diversity.

The use of a sample-barcoded 5' primer and a J-beta primer mix characterized a second PCR of about 7 to 12 cycles. Each CDR3 protein is one row after TCRdb ran MiXCR on the 5' RACE reads. The table shows about a million distinct CDR3 sequences, with around 48% occurring only once. In this sample, this clonotype turned up a few times. Its antigen is still unknown. The chain recombines TRBV7-9 with TRBJ2-3, with 10 nucleotides matching TRBD1. Sequenced sample: blood. This receptor was identified in a man aged 25-45 years in good health. The DNA of the CDR3 is TGTGCCAGCAGCTTTACGACAGGGGGCGTCTCAGATACGCAGTATTTT. Its protein is CASSFTTGGVSDTQYF.